What follows describes a single T cell receptor (beta chain). Its binding antigen is unknown. The input lacks base qualities; no much larger clone sits a single base away. In addition, sequencing in three donor pairs included unstimulated CD8+ effector memory subsets alongside CD4+ naive, CD8+ naive, CD8+ TEMRA and CD4+ memory subsets. Sorted unstimulated T cells and proliferating T cells recovered from mixed lymphocyte reactions underwent TCRbeta CDR3 sequencing. Fresh whole blood from some eleven HLA-typed healthy donors was used to isolate PBMCs. The data originate from a study of siplizumab effects on memory and regulatory T cells (dated by TCRdb to the late 2010s). Regarding the research as a whole: The effect of the anti-CD2 antibody siplizumab on alloreactive T-cell subsets was examined in allogeneic mixed lymphocyte reactions constructed from human PBMCs. What the work shows at the level of the full study, not this receptor alone: Compared with memory T cells, unstimulated naive T cells appeared more diverse, and naive cells seemed to make a substantial contribution to the alloresponse. The cumulative frequency of alloreactive sequences that could be traced back to unstimulated CD4+ memory T cells was significantly reduced by siplizumab. Because sequences below about 10^-5 frequency were poorly captured, only a minor fraction of alloreactive clones could be mapped to unstimulated subsets. A naive or memory phenotype could not be assigned to roughly 75-96% of proliferating CD4+ or CD8+ clones. Among mappable alloreactive CD4+ clones, the Treg-derived fraction averaged about 75% with siplizumab versus around 25% in control reactions. Whether proliferating Tregs from siplizumab cultures were suppressive was not functionally confirmed.

The CDR1 and CDR2 encoded by the germline V gene (reference sequence) are WNHNN and SYGVQD. The CDR3 goes from the cysteine to the phenylalanine over 13 residues. The retained sequence is limited to the CDR3, 39 bases, with the frame set at the first base. V is clipped by 2 bases and J by 4 bases, and the sequence between their germline boundaries is 9 bases long. The library was prepared using the immunoSEQ multiplex PCR assay. Around 9.9 x 10^4 TCR templates per sample were assayed by the deep sequencing platform. Genomic DNA extracted from sorted T cells was used for TCRbeta CDR3 sequencing. The original pipeline was this. The R programming language was used for clonal analysis of TCRbeta CDR3 data. Alloreactive CD4+ and CD8+ clones were identified by comparing unstimulated samples to CFSE-low samples taken after the reaction. Alloreactive CD4+ clones were assigned to regulatory or non-regulatory origin by matching sequences to sorted unstimulated Treg and non-Treg repertoires. Here the immuneACCESS table is served through TCRdb, limited to in-frame sequences with V and J called. Missing clones are a known gap in these copies; in checked studies unresolved V genes cover under half, and the rest lacks a known reason. For V, J and clone size, that table is used; D and trimming come from the DNA. The sample data list about 56,000 clones, and around 97% of these were observed just once. The ten most abundant clones make up 1.1% of the sample.

This sequence uses TRBV10-1 and TRBJ2-7; the D gene cannot be resolved reliably. Material for sequencing was naive CD8+ T cells sorted from blood. Interpreted using the paper, the cell subset or site label stands for: unstimulated naive T cells. The sequence derives from a human donor in good health. The sequence in DNA is TGCGCCAGCAGTGAGGGTGGGGATTACGAGCAGTACTTC. The translation is CASSEGGDYEQYF.